Shown below are 25 T cell receptor beta chains from a single sample sequenced in a study of spatial heterogeneity in lung cancer. The time point: sample taken at primary tumor resection. A single record per CDR3 protein comes from TCRdb applying MiXCR to the 5' RACE reads. The sample shows about 92,000 distinct CDR3 sequences, roughly 12% of them seen only once. Specimen: PBMCs, collected at surgery. The receptor set was obtained from a male donor with early-stage non-small cell lung cancer.

This clonotype has a handful of counts. The genes are TRBV6-1 and TRBJ2-3, with TRBD2 matching over 8 bases. J was trimmed by 4 bases and V by 6 bases; bases with no gene match: 9. The CDR3 loop spans 15 amino acids. CDR1 and CDR2 (germline): MNHNS, SASEGT. CDR3 region: CASSQAGEGSDTQYF. CDR3 in DNA: TGTGCCAGCAGCCAAGCGGGAGAGGGGTCAGATACGCAGTATTTT.

The chain employs TRBV20-1 and TRBJ2-7; TRBD2 matches at 8 bases. V dropped 0 bases and J dropped 8; count of bases not matched to a gene: 12. The CDR3 runs to 15 residues. The germline V gene encodes CDR1 DFQATT and CDR2 SNEGSKA (reference sequence). The CDR3 spells CSARDYPSGGAQQYF. For the CDR3, the DNA is TGCAGTGCTAGAGATTACCCCTCGGGGGGGGCCCAGCAGTACTTC.

CDR3: CASSPWGANVLTF. The CDR3 DNA reads TGTGCCAGCAGCCCCTGGGGGGCCAACGTCCTGACTTTC. The V gene is TRBV12-3 or TRBV12-4, the J gene TRBJ2-6; no firm D call. The CDR3 length is 13 residues. V lost 6 bases and J lost 4, with 7 bases in between.

This clonotype has a handful of counts. The rearrangement joins TRBV7-3 to TRBJ1-2, with D uncertain. V lost 2 bases and J lost 0, with 10 bases in between. The CDR3 has 15 residues. The V gene's germline CDR1 is SGHTA and CDR2 FQGTGA. CDR3 region: CASSLVSGTNYGYTF. Written as DNA, the CDR3 is TGTGCCAGCAGCTTAGTGTCCGGGACTAACTATGGCTACACCTTC.

This clonotype was counted ten times or more. The chain employs TRBV4-1 and TRBJ2-7; tentatively, D is TRBD2 (5 bases). Trimming pared 0 bases from V and 0 bases from J, leaving 12 bases between. In germline, CDR1 is MGHRA, CDR2 YSYEKL. The CDR3 has 16 residues. The CDR3 DNA follows: TGCGCCAGCAGCCAAGAATCCCGAGGAGGCTCCTACGAGCAGTACTTC. Translation: CASSQESRGGSYEQYF.

This sequence joins TRBV20-1 and TRBJ2-7; possible D gene TRBD2, 5 bases. The germline V gene encodes CDR1 DFQATT and CDR2 SNEGSKA (reference sequence). V was trimmed by 1 base and J by 0 bases, leaving 10 bases between them. The CDR3 length is 14 residues. Written as DNA, the CDR3 is TGCAGTGCTAGAGCTAGCAGACGCTCCTACGAGCAGTACTTC. Its protein product is CSARASRRSYEQYF.

In this sample, this clonotype turned up many times. This chain joins TRBV10-3 and TRBJ2-3; TRBD2 agrees at 10 bases. The CDR3 contains 18 residues. Per germline, CDR1 ENHRY and CDR2 SYGVKD. J gave up 3 bases and V 3 bases, and 12 bases lay outside the gene matches. The CDR3 DNA follows: TGTGCCATCAGTGACTGGGCTAGCGGGGGAGGGAGGACAGATACGCAGTATTTT. This translates into CAISDWASGGGRTDTQYF.

The table lists this clonotype with many counts. CDR3 region: CASSPPGGGEQFF. CDR3 sequence (DNA): TGTGCCAGCAGCCCCCCAGGCGGGGGTGAGCAGTTCTTC. The V gene is TRBV7-9, the J gene TRBJ2-1; 7 bases match TRBD2. V dropped 5 bases and J dropped 9; count of bases not matched to a gene: 7. The CDR3 contains 13 residues. Germline V lookup: CDR1 SEHNR, CDR2 FQNEAQ (reference sequence).

The chain combines TRBV11-2 with TRBJ2-1; D unclear. Per the germline V gene, CDR1 is SGHAT and CDR2 is FQNNGV. The CDR3 contains 14 residues. Trimming pared 1 base from V and 5 bases from J, leaving 9 bases between. DNA for the CDR3: TGTGCCAGCAGCTTAGGTAGGCCAGACAATGAGCAGTTCTTC. It specifies CASSLGRPDNEQFF.

This clonotype was counted between two and nine times. The chain uses TRBV6-2 or TRBV6-3 and TRBJ2-7; D unclear. This CDR3 region has 13 residues. From germline, CDR1 is MNHEY and CDR2 SVGEGT. The V end lost 7 bases, the J end lost 6 bases, and 16 bases lay between the germline ends. CDR3 nucleotides: TGTGCCAGCACTCGAGCAGGTCAAGGCGAGCAGTACTTC. Its protein is CASTRAGQGEQYF.

V is TRBV7-9 and J is TRBJ1-4, with 9 bases lining up with TRBD1. With V trimmed by 5 bases and J by 3 bases, 13 bases remained unmatched. CDR3 length: 18 residues. Germline V CDR1 and CDR2: SEHNR, FQNEAQ (reference sequence). The CDR3 reads CASSKNRGPGTPNEKLFF. In DNA form, the CDR3 reads TGTGCCAGCAGCAAAAACAGGGGGCCCGGTACGCCTAATGAAAAACTGTTTTTT.

The chain employs TRBV28 and TRBJ2-1; TRBD2 agrees at 13 bases. J gave up 7 bases and V 4 bases, and 4 bases lay outside the gene matches. Germline CDR1 and CDR2: MDHEN and SYDVKM. The CDR3 has 15 amino acids. In nucleotides, the CDR3 is TGTGCCAGCAGTTCGGGACTAGCGGGACTAAATGAGCAGTTCTTC. Protein product: CASSSGLAGLNEQFF.

This clonotype was counted only a few times. This chain links TRBV15 with TRBJ2-6; TRBD2 matches at 11 bases. With 3 bases clipped from V and 0 bases from J, the junction kept 4 bases outside the gene matches. Germline V gives CDR1 LNHNV, CDR2 YYDKDF (reference sequence). This CDR3 has 18 amino acids. CDR3 in amino acids: CATSRGLAVSSGANVLTF. The CDR3 bases are TGTGCCACCAGCAGGGGACTAGCGGTATCCTCTGGGGCCAACGTCCTGACTTTC.

This clonotype was seen a handful of times. This chain connects TRBV9 to TRBJ2-2, with TRBD2 matching 9 bases. The CDR3 is made up of 18 amino acids. V shed 3 bases, J shed 2 bases, and the junction held 11 bases outside the gene matches. CDR1 and CDR2 from the germline V gene are SGDLS and YYNGEE. The CDR3 region is CASSAPWSGGTNTGELFF. CDR3 coding DNA: TGTGCCAGCAGCGCCCCGTGGAGCGGGGGGACCAACACCGGGGAGCTGTTTTTT.

This clonotype was seen only a few times. The chain combines TRBV7-9 with TRBJ1-3, with unresolved D. The CDR3 runs 18 residues. CDR1 is SEHNR and CDR2 is FQNEAQ in the germline V gene (reference sequence). The V gene lost 4 bases and the J gene lost 0 bases, with 19 bases spanning the gap. The CDR3, as DNA: TGTGCCAGCAGCTCTTCCTACCCGGACGAGAGCTCTGGAAACACCATATATTTT. It translates to CASSSSYPDESSGNTIYF. Supplemented by reference TRBV7-9 and TRBJ1-3, the full variable domain reads DTGVSQNPRHKITKRGQNVTFRCDPISEHNRLYWYRQTLGQGPEFLTYFQNEAQLEKSRLLSDRFSAERPKGSFSTLEIQRTEQGDSAMYLCASSSSYPDESSGNTIYFGEGSWLTVV.

This clonotype showed up just a few times. CDR3 region: CASSLGSGQETQYF. The CDR3 coding sequence is TGCGCCAGCAGCTTGGGAAGTGGTCAAGAGACCCAGTACTTC. The chain couples TRBV5-1 to TRBJ2-5; D not certain. The CDR3 has 14 residues. The germline CDR1 and CDR2 sequences are SGHRS and YFSETQ. The V gene lost 0 bases and the J gene lost 2 bases, with 8 bases spanning the gap.

This clonotype came up many times. The V call is TRBV28, the J call TRBJ1-6; 7 bases align to TRBD1. Looked up from germline, CDR1 is MDHEN and CDR2 is SYDVKM. This CDR3 is built from 17 residues. The V segment lost 3 bases and the J segment 0 bases; nucleotides outside the gene matches: 5. CDR3 loop: CASSLRTGVSYNSPLHF. The CDR3 bases are TGTGCCAGCAGTTTGCGGACAGGCGTCTCCTATAATTCACCCCTCCACTTT.

The table lists this clonotype with a few counts. The chain has TRBV7-2 and TRBJ2-1, with TRBD2 matching over 7 bases. CDR3 length equals 11 residues. Looked up from germline, CDR1 is SGHTA and CDR2 is FQGNSA. V was clipped by 8 bases and J by 6 bases; unmatched bases: 1. In DNA, the CDR3 is TGTGCCAGCCGGACTAGCAATGAGCAGTTCTTC. Its protein product is CASRTSNEQFF.

There are many counts of this clonotype. This chain links TRBV28 with TRBJ1-4; D not resolved. The V end lost 5 bases, the J end lost 4 bases, and 14 bases lay between the germline ends. This CDR3 spans 15 amino acids. The germline CDR1 and CDR2 sequences are MDHEN and SYDVKM. DNA for the CDR3: TGTGCCAGCAGTCCCCCTCTGGGAAATAATGAAAAACTGTTTTTT. Protein sequence: CASSPPLGNNEKLFF.

The V and J genes are TRBV19 and TRBJ2-3; TRBD1 matches at 8 bases. Germline lookup yields CDR1 LNHDA and CDR2 SQIVND (reference sequence). The CDR3 loop spans 14 amino acids. J was trimmed by 3 bases and V by 5 bases; bases with no gene match: 4. CDR3 nucleotides: TGTGCCAGTAGTGGACAGGGATGGACAGATACGCAGTATTTT. It specifies CASSGQGWTDTQYF. Supplemented by reference TRBV19 and TRBJ2-3, the full variable domain reads DGGITQSPKYLFRKEGQNVTLSCEQNLNHDAMYWYRQDPGQGLRLIYYSQIVNDFQKGDIAEGYSVSREKKESFPLTVTSAQKNPTAFYLCASSGQGWTDTQYFGPGTRLTVL.

The chain combines TRBV20-1 with TRBJ1-2, with D tentatively TRBD1 (5 bases). V was trimmed by 4 bases and J by 7 bases, leaving 13 bases between them. Germline assignment: CDR1 DFQATT and CDR2 SNEGSKA (reference sequence). The CDR3 has 12 residues. The CDR3 loop reads CSANQGNPGYTF. CDR3 nucleotide sequence: TGCAGTGCTAATCAGGGTAATCCTGGCTACACCTTC.

This clonotype showed up just a few times. The genes are TRBV11-3 and TRBJ2-1; D not certain. The CDR3 covers 13 residues. V shed 0 bases and J shed 10 bases, with 10 bases lying between them. Germline V gene lookup returns CDR1 SGHNT and CDR2 YENEEA. The DNA for the CDR3 is TGTGCCAGCAGCTTAGAGGCCGGATGGGAGCAGTTCTTC. Its translation: CASSLEAGWEQFF.

The J gene is TRBJ1-4, the V gene TRBV3-1; 9 nucleotides agree with TRBD1. The J segment lost 6 bases and the V segment lost 5 bases, leaving 10 bases of the junction unmatched. The CDR3 consists of 16 residues. Germline V gives CDR1 LGHDT, CDR2 YNNKEL (reference sequence). The CDR3 loop reads CASSSRDRVLYEKLFF. The CDR3 DNA is TGTGCCAGCAGCTCCCGGGACAGGGTTTTATATGAAAAACTGTTTTTT.

This chain uses TRBV12-3 or TRBV12-4 with TRBJ1-5; no definite D call. V dropped 2 bases and J dropped 0 bases, with 8 bases sitting between them. This CDR3 contains 15 residues. Here the CDR3 reads CASSLKDFSNQPQHF. For the CDR3, the DNA is TGTGCCAGCAGTTTAAAGGATTTTAGCAATCAGCCCCAGCATTTT.

This clonotype was found many times. The J gene is TRBJ2-2, the V gene TRBV28; the D is unclear. Trimming left V 6 bases short and J 7 bases short, with 18 bases between. Germline CDR1 is MDHEN and CDR2 is SYDVKM. The CDR3 has 15 residues. The CDR3 nucleotides read TGTGCCAGCAGACCCGACACGGTCCTTAACGGGGAGCTGTTTTTT. Translated, it gives CASRPDTVLNGELFF.